This TCR beta chain was found in a study of cytomegalovirus exposure and HLA in healthy donors. As for the study in general: Counted in an early data release were 75 million to 85 million unique TCRs from HLA-typed donors. Points from the study as a whole: Accurate HLA-A and HLA-B prediction from TCR beta sequences was reported for most subjects. It was taken for granted in presence/absence analyses that sequencing depth across donors was roughly uniform. Indistinguishable V segments, including TRBV6-2 and TRBV6-3, were excluded.

V was pared by 4 bases and J by 6 bases, with 13 bases between. This CDR3 has 12 amino acids. CDR1 and CDR2 from the germline V gene are SQVTM and ANQGSEA. About this clone: As yet, its antigen is unknown.

A multiplex PCR was run with 60 Vbeta primers and 13 Jbeta primers. Here immunoSEQ multiplex PCR was the method, and the copy in TCRdb shows in-frame clones only, minus some. The sample shows 90,000 to 110,000 clones, roughly 79% of them seen only once. This chain connects TRBV29-1 to TRBJ2-7; D is unclear. The specimen was PBMCs. This sequence was found in a woman aged 50 to 65 in good health and CMV-seropositive. This chain's CDR3 is CSVVSDLLEQYF. As DNA, the CDR3 is TGCAGCGTTGTAAGCGACCTCCTCGAGCAGTACTTC.